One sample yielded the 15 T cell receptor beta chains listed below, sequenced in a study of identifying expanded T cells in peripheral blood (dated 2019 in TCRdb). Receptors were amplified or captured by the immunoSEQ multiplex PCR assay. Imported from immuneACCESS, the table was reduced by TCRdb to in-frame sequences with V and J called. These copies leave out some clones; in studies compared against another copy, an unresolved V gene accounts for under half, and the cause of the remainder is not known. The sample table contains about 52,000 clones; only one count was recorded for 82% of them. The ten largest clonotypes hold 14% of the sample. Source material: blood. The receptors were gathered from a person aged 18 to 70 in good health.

CDR3 loop: CASSKRSVWKQFF. The DNA for the CDR3 is TGTGCCAGCAGCAAAAGGTCGGTATGGAAGCAGTTCTTC. The genes are TRBV21-1 and TRBJ2-1. TRBV21-1 is given as a pseudogene. The CDR3 totals 13 residues.

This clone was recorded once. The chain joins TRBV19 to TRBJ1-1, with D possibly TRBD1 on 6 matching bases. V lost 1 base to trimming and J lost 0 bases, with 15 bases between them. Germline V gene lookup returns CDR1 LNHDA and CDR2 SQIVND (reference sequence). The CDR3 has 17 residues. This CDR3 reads CASSIGTVLPLNTEAFF. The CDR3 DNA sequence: TGTGCCAGTAGTATAGGGACAGTACTGCCTTTGAACACTGAAGCTTTCTTT. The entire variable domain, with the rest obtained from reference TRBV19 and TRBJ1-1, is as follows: DGGITQSPKYLFRKEGQNVTLSCEQNLNHDAMYWYRQDPGQGLRLIYYSQIVNDFQKGDIAEGYSVSREKKESFPLTVTSAQKNPTAFYLCASSIGTVLPLNTEAFFGQGTRLTVV.

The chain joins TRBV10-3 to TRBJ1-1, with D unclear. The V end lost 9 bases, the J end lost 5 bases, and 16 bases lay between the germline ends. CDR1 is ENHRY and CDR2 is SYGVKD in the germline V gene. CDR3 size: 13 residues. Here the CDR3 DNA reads TGTGCCATAGGAAACCCCCCGTGGACTGAAGCTTTCTTT. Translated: CAIGNPPWTEAFF.

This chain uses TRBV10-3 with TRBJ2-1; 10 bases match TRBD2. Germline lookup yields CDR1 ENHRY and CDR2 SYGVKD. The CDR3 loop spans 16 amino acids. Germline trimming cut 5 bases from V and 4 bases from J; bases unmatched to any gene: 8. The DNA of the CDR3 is TGTGCCATCAGTTCGGGAGCGGGGGGGGGTTACAATGAGCAGTTCTTC. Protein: CAISSGAGGGYNEQFF.

The DNA for the CDR3 is TGTGCCAGCAGTTTCGCGGGGGGGACTTCCTCTTACGAGCAGTACTTC. Its protein is CASSFAGGTSSYEQYF. The gene calls are TRBV7-9 and TRBJ2-7, with 9 bases fitting TRBD2. The CDR3 runs 16 residues. The V segment lost 6 bases and the J segment 4 bases; nucleotides outside the gene matches: 13. In germline, CDR1 is SEHNR, CDR2 FQNEAQ (reference sequence).

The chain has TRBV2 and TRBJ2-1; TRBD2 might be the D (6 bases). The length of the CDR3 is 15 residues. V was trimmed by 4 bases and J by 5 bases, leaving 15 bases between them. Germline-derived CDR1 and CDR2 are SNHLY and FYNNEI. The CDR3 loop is CASSAEGRGHNEQFF. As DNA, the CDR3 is TGTGCCAGCAGTGCCGAAGGGCGGGGCCACAATGAGCAGTTCTTC.

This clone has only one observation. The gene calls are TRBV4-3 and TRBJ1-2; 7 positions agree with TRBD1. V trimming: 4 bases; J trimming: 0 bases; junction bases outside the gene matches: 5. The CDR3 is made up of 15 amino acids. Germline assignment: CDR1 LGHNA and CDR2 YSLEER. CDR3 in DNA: TGCGCCAGCAGCCTCAGGGACAGAACTAACTATGGCTACACCTTC. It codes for CASSLRDRTNYGYTF.

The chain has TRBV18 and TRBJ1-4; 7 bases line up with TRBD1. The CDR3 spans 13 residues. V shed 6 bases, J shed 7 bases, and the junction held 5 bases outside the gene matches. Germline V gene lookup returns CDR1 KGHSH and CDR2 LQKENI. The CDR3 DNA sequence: TGTGCCAGCTCCCGACAGGGTAGTGAAAAACTGTTTTTT. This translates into CASSRQGSEKLFF.

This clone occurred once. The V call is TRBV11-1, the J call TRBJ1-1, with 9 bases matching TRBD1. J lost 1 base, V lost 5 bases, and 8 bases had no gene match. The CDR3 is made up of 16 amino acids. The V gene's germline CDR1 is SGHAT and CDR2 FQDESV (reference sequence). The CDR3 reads CASSRGGGQGNTEAFF. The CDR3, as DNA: TGTGCCAGCAGCAGAGGGGGGGGACAGGGGAACACTGAAGCTTTCTTT.

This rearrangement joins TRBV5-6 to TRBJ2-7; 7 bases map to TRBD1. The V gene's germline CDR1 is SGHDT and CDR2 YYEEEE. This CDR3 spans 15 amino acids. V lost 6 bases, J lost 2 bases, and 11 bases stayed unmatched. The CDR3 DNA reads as TGTGCCAGCAACTTACAGGGGAAAGAGCCCTACGAGCAGTACGTC. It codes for CASNLQGKEPYEQYV.

The CDR3 loop reads CASSQDFPGRQYNEQFF. The CDR3 nucleotides are TGCGCCAGCAGCCAAGACTTCCCGGGGAGGCAATACAATGAGCAGTTCTTC. This rearrangement joins TRBV4-1 to TRBJ2-1, with D possibly being TRBD2 (6 bases). The CDR3 loop spans 17 amino acids. Trimming took off 0 bases at V and 4 bases at J, with 16 bases between the two ends. CDR1 and CDR2 from the germline V gene are MGHRA and YSYEKL.

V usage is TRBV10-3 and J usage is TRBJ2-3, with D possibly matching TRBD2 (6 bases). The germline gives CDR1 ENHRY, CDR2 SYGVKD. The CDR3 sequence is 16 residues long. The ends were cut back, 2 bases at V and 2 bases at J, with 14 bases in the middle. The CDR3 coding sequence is TGTGCCATCAGTGAGCCGGGACGGAGGGTCACAGATACGCAGTATTTT. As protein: CAISEPGRRVTDTQYF.

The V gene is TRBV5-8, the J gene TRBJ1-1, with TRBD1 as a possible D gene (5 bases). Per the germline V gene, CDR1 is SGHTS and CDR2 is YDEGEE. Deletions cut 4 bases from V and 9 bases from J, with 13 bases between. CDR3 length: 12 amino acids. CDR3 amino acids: CASSPLGVKAFF. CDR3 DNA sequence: TGTGCCAGCAGCCCGCTGGGGGTAAAAGCTTTCTTT.

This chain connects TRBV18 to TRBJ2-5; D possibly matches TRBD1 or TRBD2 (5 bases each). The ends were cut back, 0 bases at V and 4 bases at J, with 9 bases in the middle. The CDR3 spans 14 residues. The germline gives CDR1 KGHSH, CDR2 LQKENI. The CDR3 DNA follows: TGTGCCAGCTCACCACCGGGGGAGCTAGAGACCCAGTACTTC. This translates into CASSPPGELETQYF. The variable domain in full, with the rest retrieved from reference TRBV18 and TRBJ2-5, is NAGVMQNPRHLVRRRGQEARLRCSPMKGHSHVYWYRQLPEEGLKFMVYLQKENIIDESGMPKERFSAEFPKEGPSILRIQQVVRGDSAAYFCASSPPGELETQYFGPGTRLLVL.

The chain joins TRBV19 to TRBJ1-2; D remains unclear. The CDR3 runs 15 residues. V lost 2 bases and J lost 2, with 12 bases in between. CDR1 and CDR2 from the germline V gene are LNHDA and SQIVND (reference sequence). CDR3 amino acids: CASSIKFVGNYGYTF. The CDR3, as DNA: TGTGCCAGTAGTATAAAATTTGTCGGAAACTATGGCTACACCTTC.